This T cell receptor (beta chain) appears in the sequencing data of a study of blood T cells in healthy people across ages. Overall study: Per two T cells, about one barcoded beta molecule was captured through template switching.

It was ten milliliters of peripheral blood that were drawn from each donor. Using a J-beta primer mix together with a sample-barcoded 5' primer, a second PCR was run for about 6 to 12 cycles. No fewer than 2.5 million CDR3-containing paired-end reads came from each sample. TCRdb re-derived calls from the 5' RACE reads in MiXCR, one entry per CDR3 protein. This sample carries around 1.7 million distinct CDR3 sequences, 28% of them seen once, and the ten largest clones take over 7%. Concerning this clonotype: The junction differs from germline at one of its ends, possibly a read error.

The CDR3 extends over 14 amino acids. The chain carries TRBV12-3 or TRBV12-4 and TRBJ2-3; a possible D gene is TRBD2 (5 bases). The TCR originated in a woman aged 25 to 39 in good health. The sample was blood. The CDR3 region has the DNA TGTGCCGGCAGTTTGGGGAGTAGCACAGATACGCAGTATTTT. Protein: CAGSLGSSTDTQYF.